This TCR beta chain originates from a study of T cell responses to AZD1222 COVID-19 vaccine. General study points: Spike regions recognized by vaccine-associated CD4 TCRs spanned the protein, led by 160-218 and 743-854.

Assay used: immunoSEQ multiplex PCR; TCRdb lists only in-frame clones, some missing. The sample holds 130,000 to 150,000 clones, roughly four fifths seen once. With respect to this clone: Its target is unknown.

Germline CDR1 and CDR2: SNHLY and FYNNEI. Trimming shortened V by 11 bases and J by 3 bases, and 11 bases separated the two germline ends. The CDR3 has 11 residues. The sequencing used peripheral blood, collected on day 0 of MenACWY control vaccination. V and J are TRBV2 and TRBJ2-7, with D perhaps matching TRBD2 (5 bases). This TCR derives from an adult in good health. In nucleotides, the CDR3 is TGTGCCGCCTCTAGCCTCTACGAGCAGTACTTC. This encodes CAASSLYEQYF.